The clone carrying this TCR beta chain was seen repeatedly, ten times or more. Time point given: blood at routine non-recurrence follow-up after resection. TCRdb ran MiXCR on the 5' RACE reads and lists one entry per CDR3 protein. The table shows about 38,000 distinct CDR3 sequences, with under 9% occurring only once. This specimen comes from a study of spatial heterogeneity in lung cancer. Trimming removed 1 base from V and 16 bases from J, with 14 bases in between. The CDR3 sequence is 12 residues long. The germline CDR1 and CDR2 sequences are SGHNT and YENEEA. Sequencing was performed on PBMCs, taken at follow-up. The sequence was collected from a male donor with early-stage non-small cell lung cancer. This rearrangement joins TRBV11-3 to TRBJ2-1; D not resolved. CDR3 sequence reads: CASSLAPDPHFF. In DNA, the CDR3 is TGTGCCAGCAGCTTAGCCCCGGACCCCCACTTCTTC.